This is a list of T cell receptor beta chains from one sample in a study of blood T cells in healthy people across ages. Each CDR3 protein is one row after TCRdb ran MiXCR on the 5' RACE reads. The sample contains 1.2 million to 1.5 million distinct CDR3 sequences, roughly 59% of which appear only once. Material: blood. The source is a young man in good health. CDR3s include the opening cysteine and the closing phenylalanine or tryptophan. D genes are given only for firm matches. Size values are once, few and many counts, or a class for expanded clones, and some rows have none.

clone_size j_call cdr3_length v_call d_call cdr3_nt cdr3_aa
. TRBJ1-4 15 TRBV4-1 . TGCGCCAGCAGCCAAGGCTTAGCAACTAATGAAAAACTGTTTTTT CASSQGLATNEKLFF
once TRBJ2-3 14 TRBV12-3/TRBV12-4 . TGTGCCAGCAGTCCTGGACCAGTCTCAGATACGCAGTATTTT CASSPGPVSDTQYF
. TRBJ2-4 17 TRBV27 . TGTGCCAGCAGTCTGCTGTACAGGGGACTAGCCAAAAACATTCAGTACTTC CASSLLYRGLAKNIQYF
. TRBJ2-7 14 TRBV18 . TGTGCCAGCTCACCCGGGTCAGGGTTTTACGAGCAGTACTTC CASSPGSGFYEQYF
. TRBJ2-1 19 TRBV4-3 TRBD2 TGCGCCAGCAGCCAGCGGCCTAGCGGGGGGGCCGGTCGTTGGGATGAGCAGTTCTTC CASSQRPSGGAGRWDEQFF
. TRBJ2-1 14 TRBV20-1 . TGCAGTGCTTCGTTAGGGGGGGCCGGGGAGACCCAGTTCTTC CSASLGGAGETQFF
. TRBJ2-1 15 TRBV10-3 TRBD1 TGTGCCATCAAGGATCTGGACAGGGGGCAGAGTGAGCAGTTCTTC CAIKDLDRGQSEQFF
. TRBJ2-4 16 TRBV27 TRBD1 TGTGCCAGCAGTTCGGGACAGGGGATCGGCAAAAACATTCAGTACTTC CASSSGQGIGKNIQYF
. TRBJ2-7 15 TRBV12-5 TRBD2 TGTGCTAGTGGTTTGGGGACTAGCTTGTATTCCGAGCAGTACTTC CASGLGTSLYSEQYF
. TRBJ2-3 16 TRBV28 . TGTGCCAGCAGTTTATTTCTAGCAGTGAGCACAGATACGCAGTATTTT CASSLFLAVSTDTQYF
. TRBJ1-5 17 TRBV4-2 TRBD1 TGTGCCAGCAGCCAAGCGAGGGGGCGGTTGGGCAATCAGCCCCAGCATTTT CASSQARGRLGNQPQHF
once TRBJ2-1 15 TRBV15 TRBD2 TGTGCCACCAGCTATACTAGCGGGGGGATTAATGAGCAGTTCTTC CATSYTSGGINEQFF
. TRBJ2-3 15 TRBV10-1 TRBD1 TGCGCCAGCAGTGATAGGGGACAGGTCACAGATACGCAGTATTTT CASSDRGQVTDTQYF
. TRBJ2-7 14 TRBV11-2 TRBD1 TGTGCCAGATACGGGACAGTCGAGTTTTACGAGCAGTACTTC CARYGTVEFYEQYF
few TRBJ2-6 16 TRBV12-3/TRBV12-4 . TGTGCCAGCATACTACTGGGGGGTACTGGGGCCAACGTCCTGACTTTC CASILLGGTGANVLTF
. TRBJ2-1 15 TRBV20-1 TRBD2 TGCAGTGCTGGGACTAGCGGGAGTTCCGCAGATACGCAGTTCTTC CSAGTSGSSADTQFF
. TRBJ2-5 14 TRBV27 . TGTGCCAGCAGGCTAGGTGGAAGGCAAGAGACCCAGTACTTC CASRLGGRQETQYF
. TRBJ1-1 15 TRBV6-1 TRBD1 TGTGCCAGCAGTCTTCGAAAGGGGGCTTACACTGAAGCTTTCTTT CASSLRKGAYTEAFF
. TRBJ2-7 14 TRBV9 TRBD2 TGTGCCAGCTCGAGGGAGGGGCAAACCTACGAGCAGTACTTC CASSREGQTYEQYF
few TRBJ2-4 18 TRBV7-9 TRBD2 TGTGCCAGCAGCCCGAACCCCGGGACTAGCGACCAAAGGGACATTCAGTACTTC CASSPNPGTSDQRDIQYF
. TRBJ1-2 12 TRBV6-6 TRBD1 TGTGCCAGCGCCACAGGGGTCTATGGCTACACCTTC CASATGVYGYTF
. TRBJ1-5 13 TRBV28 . TGTGCCAGCAGCCCCGGACGGAACCTGCCCCAGCATTTT CASSPGRNLPQHF
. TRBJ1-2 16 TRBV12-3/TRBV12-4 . TGTGCCAGCAGTTTTTCTGGTCCCCGAGATAACTATGGCTACACCTTC CASSFSGPRDNYGYTF
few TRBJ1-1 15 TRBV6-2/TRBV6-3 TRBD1 TGTGCCAGCAGTTCTAGACAGGGAGGAGGCACTGAAGCTTTCTTT CASSSRQGGGTEAFF
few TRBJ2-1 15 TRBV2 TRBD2 TGTGCCAGCAGTGTAGCGGGATTATCCTACAATGAGCAGTTCTTC CASSVAGLSYNEQFF
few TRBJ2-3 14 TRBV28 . TGTGCCAGCACCTCTGGCGGCGTCACAGATACGCAGTATTTT CASTSGGVTDTQYF
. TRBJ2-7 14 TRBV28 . TGTGCCAGCAGCTCCGGACTGGGTCACCACGAGCAGTACTTC CASSSGLGHHEQYF
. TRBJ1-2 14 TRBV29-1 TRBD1 TGCACCATCCGAGGGGACAGCGAAGCCTATGGCTACACCTTC CTIRGDSEAYGYTF
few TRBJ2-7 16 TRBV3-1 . TGTGCCAGCAGCCAAGATTGGGGGACAATTTCCTACGAGCAGTACTTC CASSQDWGTISYEQYF
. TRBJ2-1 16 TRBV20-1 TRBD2 TGCAGTGCTATTGGGACTAGCTCGTTTACCTACAATGAGCAGTTCTTC CSAIGTSSFTYNEQFF
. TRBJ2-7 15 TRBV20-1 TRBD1 TGCAGTGCCAGCGCCGCGGACAGGGGAGGCTACGAGCAGTACTTC CSASAADRGGYEQYF